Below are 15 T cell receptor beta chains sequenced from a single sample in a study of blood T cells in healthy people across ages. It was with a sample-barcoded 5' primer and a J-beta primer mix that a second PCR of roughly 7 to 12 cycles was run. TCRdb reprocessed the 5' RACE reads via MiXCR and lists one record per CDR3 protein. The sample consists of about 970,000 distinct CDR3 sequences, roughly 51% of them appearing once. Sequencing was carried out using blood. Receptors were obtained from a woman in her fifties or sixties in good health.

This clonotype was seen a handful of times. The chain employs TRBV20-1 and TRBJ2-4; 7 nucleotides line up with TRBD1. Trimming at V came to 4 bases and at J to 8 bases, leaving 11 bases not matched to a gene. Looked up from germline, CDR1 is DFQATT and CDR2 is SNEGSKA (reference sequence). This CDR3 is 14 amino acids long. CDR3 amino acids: CSATRDRVGDIQYF. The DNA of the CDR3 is TGCAGTGCTACTCGCGACAGGGTTGGGGACATTCAGTACTTC.

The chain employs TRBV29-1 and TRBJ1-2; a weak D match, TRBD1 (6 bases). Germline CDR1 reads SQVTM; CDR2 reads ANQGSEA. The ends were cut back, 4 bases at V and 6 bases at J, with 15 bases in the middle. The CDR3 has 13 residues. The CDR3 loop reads CSVGPGANDGYTF. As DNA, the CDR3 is TGCAGCGTTGGGCCAGGGGCCAACGATGGCTACACCTTC.

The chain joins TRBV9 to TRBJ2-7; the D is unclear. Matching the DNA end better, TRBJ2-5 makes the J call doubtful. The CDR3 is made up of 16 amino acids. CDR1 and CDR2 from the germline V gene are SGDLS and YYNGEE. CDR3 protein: CASSANFQAGWWTQYF. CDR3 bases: TGTGCCAGCAGCGCGAACTTTCAGGCTGGCTGGTGGACCCAGTACTTC.

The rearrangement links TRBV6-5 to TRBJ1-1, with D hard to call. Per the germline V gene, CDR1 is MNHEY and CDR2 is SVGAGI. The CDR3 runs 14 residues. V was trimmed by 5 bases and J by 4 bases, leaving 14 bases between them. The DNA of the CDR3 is TGTGCCAGCAGTGAAGCACCGTTGAGCACTGAAGCTTTCTTT. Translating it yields CASSEAPLSTEAFF.

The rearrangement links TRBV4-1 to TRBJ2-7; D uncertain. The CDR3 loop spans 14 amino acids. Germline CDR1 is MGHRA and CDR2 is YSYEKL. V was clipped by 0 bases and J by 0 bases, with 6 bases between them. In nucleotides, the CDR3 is TGCGCCAGCAGCCAAGACTTGAGCTCCTACGAGCAGTACTTC. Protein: CASSQDLSSYEQYF.

In nucleotides, the CDR3 is TGTGCCAGCAGTGGAACAAAATATCAGTACTTC. Its translation: CASSGTKYQYF. This sequence joins TRBV2 and TRBJ2-7; unclear D gene. Trimming shortened V by 4 bases and J by 10 bases, and 11 bases separated the two germline ends. There are 11 residues in the CDR3. CDR1 and CDR2 from the germline V gene are SNHLY and FYNNEI.

The CDR3 sequence: CASSHQGGTQYF. The DNA for the CDR3 is TGTGCCAGCAGCCATCAGGGTGGTACGCAGTATTTT. The chain links TRBV7-3 to TRBJ2-3; maybe TRBD1 (5 bases). The CDR3 runs 12 residues. Per germline, CDR1 SGHTA and CDR2 FQGTGA. V was trimmed by 5 bases and J by 8 bases, leaving 11 bases between them.

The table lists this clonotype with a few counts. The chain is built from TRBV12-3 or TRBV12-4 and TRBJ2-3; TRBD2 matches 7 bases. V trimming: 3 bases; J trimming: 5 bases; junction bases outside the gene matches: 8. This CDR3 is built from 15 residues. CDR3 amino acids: CASSLGRGSVDTQYF. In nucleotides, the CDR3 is TGTGCCAGCAGTTTGGGGAGGGGTTCGGTAGATACGCAGTATTTT.

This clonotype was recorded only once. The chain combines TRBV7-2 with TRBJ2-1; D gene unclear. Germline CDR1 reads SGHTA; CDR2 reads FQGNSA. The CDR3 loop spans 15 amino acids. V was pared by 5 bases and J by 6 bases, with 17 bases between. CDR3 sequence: CASSPKLMVANEQFF. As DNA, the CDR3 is TGTGCCAGCAGCCCTAAACTAATGGTGGCCAATGAGCAGTTCTTC.

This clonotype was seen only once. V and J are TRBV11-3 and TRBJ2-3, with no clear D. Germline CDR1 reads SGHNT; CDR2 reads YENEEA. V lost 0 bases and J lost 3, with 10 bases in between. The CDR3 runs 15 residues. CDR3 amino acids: CASSLEGKETDTQYF. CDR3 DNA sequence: TGTGCCAGCAGCTTAGAGGGGAAGGAGACAGATACGCAGTATTTT.

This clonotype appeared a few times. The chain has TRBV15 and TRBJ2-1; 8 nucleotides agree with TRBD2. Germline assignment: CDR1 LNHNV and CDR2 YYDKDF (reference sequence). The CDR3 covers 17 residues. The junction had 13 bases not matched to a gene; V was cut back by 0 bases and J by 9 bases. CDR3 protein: CATSRDSVGTRWVEQFF. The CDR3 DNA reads TGTGCCACCAGCAGAGATAGTGTCGGGACTAGGTGGGTTGAGCAGTTCTTC.

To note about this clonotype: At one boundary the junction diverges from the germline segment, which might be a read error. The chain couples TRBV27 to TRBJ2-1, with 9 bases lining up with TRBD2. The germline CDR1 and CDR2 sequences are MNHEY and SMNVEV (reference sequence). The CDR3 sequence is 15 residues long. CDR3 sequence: CASSSGTSSFNEQFF. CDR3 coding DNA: TGTGCCAGCAGTTCCGGGACTAGCTCCTTCAATGAGCAGTTCTTC.

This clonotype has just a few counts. CDR3 in DNA: TGTGCCAGCAGCTCCCACGGGCTGGGGGCCAACGTCCTGACTTTC. Residues: CASSSHGLGANVLTF. The chain employs TRBV7-2 and TRBJ2-6; D not resolved. Germline assignment: CDR1 SGHTA and CDR2 FQGNSA. This CDR3 has 15 residues. The V gene lost 4 bases and the J gene lost 4 bases, with 11 bases spanning the gap.

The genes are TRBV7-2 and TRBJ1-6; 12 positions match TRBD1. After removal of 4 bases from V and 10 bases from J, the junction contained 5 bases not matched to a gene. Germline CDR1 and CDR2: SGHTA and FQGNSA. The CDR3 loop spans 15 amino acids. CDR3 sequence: CASSSGTGGPSPLHF. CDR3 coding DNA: TGTGCCAGCAGCTCCGGGACAGGGGGCCCCTCACCCCTCCACTTT.

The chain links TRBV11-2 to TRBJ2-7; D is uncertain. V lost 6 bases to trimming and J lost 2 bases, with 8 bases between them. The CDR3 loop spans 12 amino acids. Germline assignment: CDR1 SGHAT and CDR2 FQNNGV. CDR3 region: CASSKSTYEQYF. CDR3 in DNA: TGTGCCAGCAGTAAAAGCACCTACGAGCAGTACTTC. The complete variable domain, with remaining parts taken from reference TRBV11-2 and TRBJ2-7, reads EAGVAQSPRYKIIEKRQSVAFWCNPISGHATLYWYQQILGQGPKLLIQFQNNGVVDDSQLPKDRFSAERLKGVDSTLKIQPAKLEDSAVYLCASSKSTYEQYFGPGTRLTVT.